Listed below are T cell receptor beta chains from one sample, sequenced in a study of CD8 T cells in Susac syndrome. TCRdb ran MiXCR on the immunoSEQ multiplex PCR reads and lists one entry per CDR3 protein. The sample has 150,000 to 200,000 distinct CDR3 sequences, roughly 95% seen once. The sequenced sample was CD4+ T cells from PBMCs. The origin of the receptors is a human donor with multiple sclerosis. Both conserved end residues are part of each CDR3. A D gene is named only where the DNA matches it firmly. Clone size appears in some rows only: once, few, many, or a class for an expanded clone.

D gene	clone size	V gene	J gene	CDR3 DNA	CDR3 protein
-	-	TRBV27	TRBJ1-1	TGTGCCAGCAGTTTAAGAAGGGGGGGGACTGAAGCTTTCTTT	CASSLRRGGTEAFF
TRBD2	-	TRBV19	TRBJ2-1	TGTGCCAGTAGTATCGGTGGAGGCGGGAGCGAGTATGAGCAGTTCTTC	CASSIGGGGSEYEQFF
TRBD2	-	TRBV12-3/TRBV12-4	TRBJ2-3	TGTGCCAGCAGTTTAGACGGGGGGACGGGACTAGCAGTAGATATCAGCACAGATACGCAGTATTTT	CASSLDGGTGLAVDISTDTQYF
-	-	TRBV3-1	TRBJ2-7	TGTGCCAGCAGCCCGCGGATGGGGGGCGAGCAGTACTTC	CASSPRMGGEQYF
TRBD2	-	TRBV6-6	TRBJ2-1	TGTGCCAGCAGTTACGAGATGGCGGGAGAGTTTGAGCAGTTCTTC	CASSYEMAGEFEQFF
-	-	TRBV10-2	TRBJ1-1	TGCGCCAGCAGTTTTGGACGCCTCAACACTGAAGCTTTCTTT	CASSFGRLNTEAFF
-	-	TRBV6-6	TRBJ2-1	TGTGCCAGCAGTCCCACCCGCAATGAGCAGTTCTTC	CASSPTRNEQFF
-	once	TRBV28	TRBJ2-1	TGTGCCAGCAACCCAGGGCATGCCGGGAACAATGAGCAGTTCTTC	CASNPGHAGNNEQFF
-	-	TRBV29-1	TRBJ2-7	TGCAGCGTTGACGAGGGTAGCCACGAGCAGTACTTC	CSVDEGSHEQYF
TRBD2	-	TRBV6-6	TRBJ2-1	TGTGCCAGCTCAGCGCGGGAGAGTGCGAATGAGCAGTTCTTC	CASSARESANEQFF
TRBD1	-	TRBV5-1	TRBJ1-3	TGCGCCAGCAGCTTGACAGGGGAACCCGGAAACACCATATATTTT	CASSLTGEPGNTIYF
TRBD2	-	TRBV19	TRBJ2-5	TGTGCCAGTAGTATTGGACTAGCGGGAAAAGAGACCCAGTACTTC	CASSIGLAGKETQYF
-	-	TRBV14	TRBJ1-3	TGTGCCAGCAGCCAAGACCCAGGGTTCGGAAACACCATATATTTT	CASSQDPGFGNTIYF
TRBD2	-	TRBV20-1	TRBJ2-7	TGCAGTGCTAGTATAACTAGCGGGGCCTACGAGCAGTACTTC	CSASITSGAYEQYF
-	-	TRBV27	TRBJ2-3	TGTGCCAGCAGTCCCATAGGCCGCGGTACTAGCACAGATACGCAGTATTTT	CASSPIGRGTSTDTQYF